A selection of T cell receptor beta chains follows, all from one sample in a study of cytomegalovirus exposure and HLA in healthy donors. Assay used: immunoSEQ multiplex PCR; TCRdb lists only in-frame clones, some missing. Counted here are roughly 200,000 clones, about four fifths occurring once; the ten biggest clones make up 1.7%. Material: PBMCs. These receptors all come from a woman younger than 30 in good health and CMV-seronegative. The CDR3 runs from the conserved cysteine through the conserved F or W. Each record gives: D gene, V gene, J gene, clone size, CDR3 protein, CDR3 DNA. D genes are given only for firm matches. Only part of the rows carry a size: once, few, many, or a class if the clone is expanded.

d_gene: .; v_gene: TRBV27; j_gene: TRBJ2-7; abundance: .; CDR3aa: CASSLKQGFYEQYF; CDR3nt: TGTGCCAGCAGTTTAAAACAGGGCTTCTACGAGCAGTACTTC
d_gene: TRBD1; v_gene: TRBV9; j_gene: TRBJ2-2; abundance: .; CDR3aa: CASSSGGVNTGELFF; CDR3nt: TGTGCCAGCAGCTCAGGGGGCGTGAACACCGGGGAGCTGTTTTTT
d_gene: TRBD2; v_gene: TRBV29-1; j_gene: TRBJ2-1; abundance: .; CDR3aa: CSVGLARNNEQFF; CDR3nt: TGCAGCGTGGGACTAGCGAGAAACAATGAGCAGTTCTTC
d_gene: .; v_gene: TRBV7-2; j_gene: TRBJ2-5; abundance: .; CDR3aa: CASSLWGDTETQYF; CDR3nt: TGTGCCAGCAGCTTATGGGGGGATACGGAGACCCAGTACTTC
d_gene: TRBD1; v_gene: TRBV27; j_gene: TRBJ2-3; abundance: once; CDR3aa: CASSPIRPGQGTDTQYF; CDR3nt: TGTGCCAGCAGCCCCATCAGGCCGGGACAGGGCACAGATACGCAGTATTTT
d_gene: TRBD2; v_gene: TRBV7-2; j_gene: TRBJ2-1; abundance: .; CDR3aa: CASSFPRTSGRNEQFF; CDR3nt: TGTGCCAGCAGCTTCCCTCGGACTAGCGGGAGGAATGAGCAGTTCTTC
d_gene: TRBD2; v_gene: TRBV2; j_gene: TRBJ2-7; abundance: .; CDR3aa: CASSEPLLQTSPSYEQYF; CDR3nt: TGTGCCAGCAGTGAACCTCTTTTACAGACTAGCCCATCCTACGAGCAGTACTTC
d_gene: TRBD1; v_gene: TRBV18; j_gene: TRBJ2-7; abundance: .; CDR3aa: CASSPGTVPSYEQYF; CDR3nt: TGTGCCAGCTCACCAGGGACAGTGCCCTCCTACGAGCAGTACTTC
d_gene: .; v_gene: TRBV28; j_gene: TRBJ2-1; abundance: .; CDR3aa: CASSLTGSYNEQFF; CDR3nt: TGTGCCAGCAGCTTGACAGGCTCCTACAATGAGCAGTTCTTC
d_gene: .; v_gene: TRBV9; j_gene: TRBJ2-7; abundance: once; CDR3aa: CASSVGGFSSYEQYF; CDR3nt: TGTGCCAGCAGCGTAGGCGGATTCAGCTCCTACGAGCAGTACTTC
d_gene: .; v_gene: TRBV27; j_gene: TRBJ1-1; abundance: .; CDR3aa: CASSLTTEDSEAFF; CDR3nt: TGTGCCAGCAGTTTAACGACAGAAGATTCTGAAGCTTTCTTT
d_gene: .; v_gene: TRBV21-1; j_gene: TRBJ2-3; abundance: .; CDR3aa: CASSRAITDTQYF; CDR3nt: TGTGCCAGCAGCCGCGCAATTACAGATACGCAGTATTTT
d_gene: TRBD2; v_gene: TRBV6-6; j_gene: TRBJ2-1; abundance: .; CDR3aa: CTTTSETTKQFF; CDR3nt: TGTACTACGACTAGCGAGACTACCAAGCAGTTCTTC
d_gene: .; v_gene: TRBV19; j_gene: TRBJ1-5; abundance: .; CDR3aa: CASSIDQTTVGGNQPQHF; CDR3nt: TGTGCCAGTAGTATAGATCAGACGACGGTCGGAGGCAATCAGCCCCAGCATTTT
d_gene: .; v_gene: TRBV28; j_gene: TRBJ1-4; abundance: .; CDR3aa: CASAGRTNEKLFF; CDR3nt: TGTGCCAGCGCGGGCAGAACTAATGAAAAACTGTTTTTT
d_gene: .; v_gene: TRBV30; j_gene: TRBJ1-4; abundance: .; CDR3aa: CAWNSGENEKLFF; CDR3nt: TGTGCCTGGAACTCGGGGGAGAATGAAAAACTGTTTTTT
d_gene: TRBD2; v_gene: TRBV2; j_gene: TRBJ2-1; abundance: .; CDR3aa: CASSDRLAGGRNEQFF; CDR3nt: TGTGCCAGCAGTGATCGACTAGCGGGAGGTAGGAATGAGCAGTTCTTC
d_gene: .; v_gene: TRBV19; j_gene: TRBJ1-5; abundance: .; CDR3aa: CASSRDNLQPQHF; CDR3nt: TGTGCCAGTAGTAGGGACAACCTTCAGCCCCAGCATTTT
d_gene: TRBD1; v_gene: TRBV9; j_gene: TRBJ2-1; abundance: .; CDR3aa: CASSVGQGAYNEQFF; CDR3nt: TGTGCCAGCAGCGTTGGACAGGGGGCGTACAATGAGCAGTTCTTC
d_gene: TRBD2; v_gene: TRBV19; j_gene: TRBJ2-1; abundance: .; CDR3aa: CASSITSGYNEQFF; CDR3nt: TGTGCCAGTAGTATTACTAGCGGGTACAATGAGCAGTTCTTC
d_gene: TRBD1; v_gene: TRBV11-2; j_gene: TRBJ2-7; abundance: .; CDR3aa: CASSADRGSYEQYF; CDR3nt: TGTGCCAGCAGCGCGGACAGGGGATCCTACGAGCAGTACTTC
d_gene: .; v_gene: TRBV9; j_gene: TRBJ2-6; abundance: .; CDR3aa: CASSVERGGAAGANVLTF; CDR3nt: TGTGCCAGCAGCGTAGAACGTGGGGGCGCGGCTGGGGCCAACGTCCTGACTTTC
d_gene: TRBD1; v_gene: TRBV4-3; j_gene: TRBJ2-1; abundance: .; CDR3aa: CASSQEPHPGQRNNEQFF; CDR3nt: TGCGCCAGCAGCCAAGAGCCCCATCCGGGACAGAGAAACAATGAGCAGTTCTTC
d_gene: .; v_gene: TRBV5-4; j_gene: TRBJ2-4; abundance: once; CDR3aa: CASSLDRENIQYF; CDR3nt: TGTGCCAGCAGCTTGGACAGAGAAAACATTCAGTACTTC
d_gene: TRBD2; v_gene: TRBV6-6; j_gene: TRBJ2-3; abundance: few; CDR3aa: CASSWEGRTDTQYF; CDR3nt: TGTGCCAGCAGTTGGGAGGGCCGCACAGATACGCAGTATTTT
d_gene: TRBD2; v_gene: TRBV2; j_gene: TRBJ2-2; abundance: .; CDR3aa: CASSESGRAFTGELFF; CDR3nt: TGTGCCAGCAGTGAATCCGGGAGGGCCTTCACCGGGGAGCTGTTTTTT
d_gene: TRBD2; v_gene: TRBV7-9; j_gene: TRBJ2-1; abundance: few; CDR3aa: CASSPSGSSYNEQFF; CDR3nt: TGTGCCAGCAGCCCTAGCGGGAGTTCCTACAATGAGCAGTTCTTC
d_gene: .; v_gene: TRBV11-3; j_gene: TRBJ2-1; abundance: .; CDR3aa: CASSLGGGSHNEQFF; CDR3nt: TGTGCCAGCAGCTTAGGAGGGGGATCCCACAATGAGCAGTTCTTC
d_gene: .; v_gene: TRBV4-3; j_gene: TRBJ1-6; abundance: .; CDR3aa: CASSQDPGLYGGNSPLHF; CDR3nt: TGCGCCAGCAGCCAAGATCCAGGGCTGTATGGTGGTAATTCACCCCTCCACTTT
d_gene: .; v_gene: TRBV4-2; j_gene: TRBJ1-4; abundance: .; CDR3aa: CASSHSGYGATNEKLFF; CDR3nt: TGTGCCAGCAGCCATTCAGGGTATGGGGCAACTAATGAAAAACTGTTTTTT
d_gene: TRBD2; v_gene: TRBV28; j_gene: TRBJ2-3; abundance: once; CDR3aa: CASSTSGKGTDTQYF; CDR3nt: TGTGCCAGCAGCACTAGCGGGAAGGGCACAGATACGCAGTATTTT
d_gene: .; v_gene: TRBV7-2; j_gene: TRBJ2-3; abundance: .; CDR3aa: CASSSPSMAGRTDTQYF; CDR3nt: TGTGCCAGCAGCTCCCCCAGCATGGCGGGCCGCACAGATACGCAGTATTTT
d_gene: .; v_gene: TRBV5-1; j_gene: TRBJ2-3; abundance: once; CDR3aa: CASAPSVVDTQYF; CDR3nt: TGCGCCAGCGCCCCTAGTGTGGTAGATACGCAGTATTTT
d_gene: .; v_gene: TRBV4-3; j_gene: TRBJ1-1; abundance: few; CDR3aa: CASSQGVIGSTEAFF; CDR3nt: TGCGCCAGCAGCCAAGGGGTGATCGGGAGCACTGAAGCTTTCTTT
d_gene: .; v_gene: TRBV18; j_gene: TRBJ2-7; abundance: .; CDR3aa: CASSPQDRTYEQYF; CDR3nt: TGTGCCAGCTCACCACAGGACAGAACCTACGAGCAGTACTTC